This record concerns one T cell receptor beta chain sequence. Produced via immunoSEQ multiplex PCR; TCRdb's table is partial and in-frame only. The sample carries 5,000 to 6,000 clones, approximately 85% recorded once. Time point specified: recipient sample about 28 days before transplant, after cytoreduction. The sample comes from a study of T cell clonotyping in hematopoietic cell transplantation. Turning to the study itself: Recipient samples before transplant were obtained post-cytoreduction.

This TCR derives from a man in his 60s with acute myeloid leukemia. Some clones in this sample may be carry-over from other donors' samples. The source was peripheral blood mononuclear cells, collected before stem cell transplant.

CDR3 bases: TGTGCCAGCAGTGAATTTGGTCCAGCGAGGAACACTGAAGCTTTCTTT. Its translation is CASSEFGPARNTEAFF. This chain connects TRBV2 to TRBJ1-1; D gene ambiguous. The CDR3 spans 16 residues. Germline CDR1 SNHLY, CDR2 FYNNEI. The V end was cut by 2 bases, the J end by 1 base, with 14 bases between.